Listed below are T cell receptor beta chains from one sample, sequenced in a study of CD8 T cells in ankylosing spondylitis. TCRdb recomputed calls from the 5' RACE reads with MiXCR, one row per CDR3 protein. The table shows around 220,000 distinct CDR3 sequences, with about a sixth occurring only once. The material sequenced was blood, either unsorted or a sorted T cell fraction (not recorded which). The receptor source for this set is a male donor with ankylosing spondylitis. CDR3s include the opening cysteine and the closing phenylalanine or tryptophan. The D gene is left open where the match is weak. The size entry is marked missing in some rows and otherwise reads once, few, many or a size class.

d_gene: TRBD1; j_gene: TRBJ1-5; len: 12; v_gene: TRBV20-1; abundance: few; CDR3nt: TGCAGTGCTGGGACAGGGGTTCAGCCCCAGCATTTT; CDR3aa: CSAGTGVQPQHF
d_gene: TRBD2; j_gene: TRBJ2-5; len: 15; v_gene: TRBV4-3; abundance: NA; CDR3nt: TGCGCCAGCAGCCAAGGCGATGGCGGGAGGGGAACCCAGTACTTC; CDR3aa: CASSQGDGGRGTQYF
d_gene: NA; j_gene: TRBJ1-1; len: 16; v_gene: TRBV4-1; abundance: few; CDR3nt: TGCGCCAGCAGCCCCCTACCGGGGCAGATGAACACTGAAGCTTTCTTT; CDR3aa: CASSPLPGQMNTEAFF
d_gene: TRBD1; j_gene: TRBJ2-1; len: 18; v_gene: TRBV12-3/TRBV12-4; abundance: NA; CDR3nt: TGTGCCAGCAGTGGAGAATGGTTAGGACAGGGGAACTACAATGAGCAGTTCTTC; CDR3aa: CASSGEWLGQGNYNEQFF
d_gene: TRBD1; j_gene: TRBJ2-3; len: 19; v_gene: TRBV15; abundance: few; CDR3nt: TGTGCCACCAGCAGAGCCCCCATTTACGGGACAGGGAACACAGATACGCAGTATTTT; CDR3aa: CATSRAPIYGTGNTDTQYF
d_gene: NA; j_gene: TRBJ2-7; len: 13; v_gene: TRBV4-1; abundance: few; CDR3nt: TGCGCCAGCAGCCAAGGTGGGGCGTACGAGCAGTACTTC; CDR3aa: CASSQGGAYEQYF
d_gene: TRBD1; j_gene: TRBJ2-5; len: 16; v_gene: TRBV3-1; abundance: NA; CDR3nt: TGTGCCAGCAGCCAACGCCCGGGACAGGGACAAGAGACCCAGTACTTC; CDR3aa: CASSQRPGQGQETQYF
d_gene: NA; j_gene: TRBJ2-3; len: 12; v_gene: TRBV9; abundance: NA; CDR3nt: TGTGCCAGCGGGGCCCCGGACGATACGCAGTATTTT; CDR3aa: CASGAPDDTQYF
d_gene: NA; j_gene: TRBJ2-7; len: 13; v_gene: TRBV27; abundance: once; CDR3nt: TGTGCCAGCAGTCTAAACGGGTTCTACGAGCAGTACTTC; CDR3aa: CASSLNGFYEQYF
d_gene: NA; j_gene: TRBJ2-1; len: 15; v_gene: TRBV7-3; abundance: few; CDR3nt: TGTGCCAGCAGCTTATCGGTGGAGGGAACCAATGAGCAGTTCTTC; CDR3aa: CASSLSVEGTNEQFF
d_gene: TRBD2; j_gene: TRBJ2-1; len: 16; v_gene: TRBV20-1; abundance: few; CDR3nt: TGCAGTGCTAGACTTTCTAGCGGGCAACAATACAATGAGCAGTTCTTC; CDR3aa: CSARLSSGQQYNEQFF
d_gene: NA; j_gene: TRBJ2-1; len: 16; v_gene: TRBV9; abundance: NA; CDR3nt: TGTGCCAGCAGCGTAGCTACCAGCGGTTACTACAATGAGCAGTTCTTC; CDR3aa: CASSVATSGYYNEQFF
d_gene: NA; j_gene: TRBJ2-5; len: 15; v_gene: TRBV12-3/TRBV12-4; abundance: many; CDR3nt: TGTGCCAGCAGAAGCGGAGTGGGGGCGCAAGAGACCCAGTACTTC; CDR3aa: CASRSGVGAQETQYF
d_gene: NA; j_gene: TRBJ1-2; len: 13; v_gene: TRBV27; abundance: many; CDR3nt: TGTGCCGCCGGGGGGGGGGCTGCCTATGGCTACACCTTC; CDR3aa: CAAGGGAAYGYTF
d_gene: TRBD1; j_gene: TRBJ2-7; len: 14; v_gene: TRBV12-3/TRBV12-4; abundance: few; CDR3nt: TGTGCCAGCAGTACCGGACAGGGTGGATACGAGCAGTACTTC; CDR3aa: CASSTGQGGYEQYF
d_gene: NA; j_gene: TRBJ2-1; len: 14; v_gene: TRBV29-1; abundance: NA; CDR3nt: TGCAGCGCCGAGAGGGCAGGGGTCATGGGGGAGCAGTTCTTC; CDR3aa: CSAERAGVMGEQFF